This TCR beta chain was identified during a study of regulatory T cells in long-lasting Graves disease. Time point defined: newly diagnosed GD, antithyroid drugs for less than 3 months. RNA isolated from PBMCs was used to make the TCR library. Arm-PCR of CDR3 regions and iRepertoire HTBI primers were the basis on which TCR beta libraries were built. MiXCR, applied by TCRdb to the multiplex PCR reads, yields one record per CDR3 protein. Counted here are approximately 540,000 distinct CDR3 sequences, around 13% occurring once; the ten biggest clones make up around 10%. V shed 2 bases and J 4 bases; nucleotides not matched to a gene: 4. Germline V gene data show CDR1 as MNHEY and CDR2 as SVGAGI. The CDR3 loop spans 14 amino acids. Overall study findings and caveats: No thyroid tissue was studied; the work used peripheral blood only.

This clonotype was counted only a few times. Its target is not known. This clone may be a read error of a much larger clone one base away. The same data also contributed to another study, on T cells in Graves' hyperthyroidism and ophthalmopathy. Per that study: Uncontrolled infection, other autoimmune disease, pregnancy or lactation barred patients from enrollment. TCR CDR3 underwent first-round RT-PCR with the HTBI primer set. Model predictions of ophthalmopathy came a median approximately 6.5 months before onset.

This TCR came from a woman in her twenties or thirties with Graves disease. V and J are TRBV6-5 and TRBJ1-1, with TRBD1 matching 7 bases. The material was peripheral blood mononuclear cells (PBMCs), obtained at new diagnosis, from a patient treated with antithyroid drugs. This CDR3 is CASSYGTESTEAFF. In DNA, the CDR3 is TGTGCCAGCAGTTACGGGACAGAGAGCACTGAAGCTTTCTTT.